Presented here are 22 T cell receptor beta chains from one specimen sequenced in a study of shared clonotypes between healthy human individuals. Libraries were prepared by immunoSEQ multiplex PCR; TCRdb keeps only in-frame clonotypes and omits some of them. The sample yields 470,000 or so clones, almost 80% seen once. The sequenced sample consisted of PBMCs. Every receptor here comes from a woman aged 40 to 50 in good health. Some clones in this sample may be carry-over from other donors' samples.

CDR3 bases: TGTGCCAGCAGTTTATGGGGACTAGCGGGACCGAACACCGGGGAGCTGTTTTTT. Its protein is CASSLWGLAGPNTGELFF. The V and J genes are TRBV28 and TRBJ2-2, with TRBD2 matching 13 bases. This CDR3 has 18 residues. Trimming removed 0 bases from V and 0 bases from J; junction bases left unmatched: 1. Germline loops: CDR1 MDHEN, CDR2 SYDVKM.

This clone was recorded at least ten times. The chain uses TRBV19 and TRBJ2-7; D is unresolved. The V gene lost 9 bases and the J gene lost 2 bases, with 14 bases spanning the gap. CDR3 size: 13 residues. The germline gives CDR1 LNHDA, CDR2 SQIVND (reference sequence). The chain's CDR3 is CASRHTGAYEQYF. In DNA, the CDR3 is TGTGCCAGCCGACACACGGGCGCCTACGAGCAGTACTTC. The full variable domain, its missing parts supplied by reference TRBV19 and TRBJ2-7, is DGGITQSPKYLFRKEGQNVTLSCEQNLNHDAMYWYRQDPGQGLRLIYYSQIVNDFQKGDIAEGYSVSREKKESFPLTVTSAQKNPTAFYLCASRHTGAYEQYFGPGTRLTVT.

The table lists this clone with many counts. This sample also contains other DNA sequences that code for the same CDR3. The V gene is TRBV7-3, the J gene TRBJ2-2; D ambiguous. In germline, CDR1 is SGHTA, CDR2 FQGTGA. The V and J ends lost 5 bases and 6 bases respectively, with 7 bases between them. CDR3 length equals 12 residues. CDR3 loop: CASSLRPGELFF. The CDR3 bases are TGTGCCAGCAGCCTCCGACCCGGGGAGCTGTTTTTT.

This chain links TRBV2 with TRBJ2-1, with TRBD2 identical over 9 bases. Germline loops: CDR1 SNHLY, CDR2 FYNNEI. V trimming: 7 bases; J trimming: 3 bases; junction bases outside the gene matches: 1. The CDR3 extends over 13 amino acids. For the CDR3, the DNA is TGTGCCAGCACTAGCGGGGTCTACAATGAGCAGTTCTTC. This gives the protein CASTSGVYNEQFF.

This chain uses TRBV7-2 with TRBJ1-1, with TRBD1 as a possible D gene (5 bases). The V end lost 5 bases, the J end lost 3 bases, and 13 bases lay between the germline ends. The CDR3 runs to 14 residues. Per the germline V gene, CDR1 is SGHTA and CDR2 is FQGNSA. The CDR3 nucleotides are TGTGCCAGCAGCGCAACCTCCAGGGACACTGAAGCTTTCTTT. Translating gives CASSATSRDTEAFF.

The rearrangement uses TRBV6-1 and TRBJ2-1; TRBD2 is a possible D gene (5 bases). Germline V CDR1 and CDR2: MNHNS, SASEGT. Trimming took 0 bases from V and 7 from J, leaving 13 bases between them. The CDR3 extends over 15 amino acids. CDR3 in DNA: TGTGCCAGCAGTGAAGCGGGAGCCCGAACTAATGAGCAGTTCTTC. Its protein is CASSEAGARTNEQFF.

For the CDR3, the DNA is TGCGCCAGCAGCCAAGTGACAGGTTATGAAGCTTTCTTT. Its protein is CASSQVTGYEAFF. The chain employs TRBV4-1 and TRBJ1-1, with D possibly TRBD1 on 6 matching bases. The CDR3 is 13 amino acids. Germline lookup yields CDR1 MGHRA and CDR2 YSYEKL. V gave up 1 base and J gave up 7 bases, with 10 bases separating them.

This clone was seen more than once but under ten times. V gene TRBV7-2 combines with J gene TRBJ2-3, with D tentatively TRBD1 (5 bases). Between the trimmed V and J ends, which lost 1 base and 10 bases, there was a span of 15 bases. The CDR3 totals 14 residues. Per germline, CDR1 SGHTA and CDR2 FQGNSA. CDR3 protein: CASSLGTGGVAQYF. The CDR3 DNA reads as TGTGCCAGCAGCTTAGGTACAGGTGGTGTGGCGCAGTATTTT.

DNA for the CDR3: TGTGCCAGCAGCAAAGTGTGGCGGGAAAAGGACGATGAGCAGTTCTTC. This translates into CASSKVWREKDDEQFF. The gene calls are TRBV21-1 and TRBJ2-1; the table calls TRBD2, which could not be checked here. TRBV21-1 is described as a pseudogene. This CDR3 comprises 16 residues.

This clone has only a few counts. The chain couples TRBV10-3 to TRBJ1-5, with 9 bases identical to TRBD1. Germline lookup yields CDR1 ENHRY and CDR2 SYGVKD. This CDR3 has 14 amino acids. J was trimmed by 6 bases and V by 4 bases; bases with no gene match: 4. This chain's CDR3 is CAISVQGASQPQHF. CDR3 coding DNA: TGTGCCATCAGTGTACAGGGGGCGTCTCAGCCCCAGCATTTT.

This clone was detected only once. A read error likely explains this, since a far larger clone differs by one base. In the same sample, other DNA sequences code for this CDR3. The chain employs TRBV10-3 and TRBJ2-5; 8 positions agree with TRBD2. Germline values: CDR1 ENHRY, CDR2 SYGVKD. The CDR3 is 14 amino acids. Germline trimming cut 8 bases from V and 5 bases from J; bases unmatched to any gene: 10. In DNA form, the CDR3 reads TGTGCCATCCCAGGAAGCGGGAGCGGGGAGACCCAGTACTTC. It specifies CAIPGSGSGETQYF.

This clone was seen once. The chain has TRBV28 and TRBJ2-2; no clear D. Germline assignment: CDR1 MDHEN and CDR2 SYDVKM. Between the trimmed V and J ends, which lost 2 bases and 0 bases, there was a span of 16 bases. The CDR3 sequence is 18 residues long. CDR3 sequence: CASSLTSRQPTNTGELFF. Here the CDR3 DNA reads TGTGCCAGCAGTTTAACTTCGCGGCAGCCAACGAACACCGGGGAGCTGTTTTTT. Based on the CDR3 plus reference TRBV28 and TRBJ2-2, the full variable domain is DVKVTQSSRYLVKRTGEKVFLECVQDMDHENMFWYRQDPGLGLRLIYFSYDVKMKEKGDIPEGYSVSREKKERFSLILESASTNQTSMYLCASSLTSRQPTNTGELFFGEGSRLTVL.

Worth noting for this clone: One junction end does not reproduce the germline sequence, and a read error may be involved. This sequence joins TRBV5-5 and TRBJ2-1, with D hard to call. Per the germline V gene, CDR1 is SGHKS and CDR2 is YYEKEE (reference sequence). The CDR3 consists of 12 residues. CDR3 nucleotides: TGTGCCACCAGCGTTTGGGACAATGAGCAGTTCTTC. Residues: CATSVWDNEQFF.

The rearrangement links TRBV25-1 to TRBJ2-4; weak D call: TRBD1 (6 bases). This CDR3 is 11 amino acids long. The V gene's germline CDR1 is MGHDK and CDR2 SYGVNS. Trimming shortened V by 6 bases and J by 9 bases, and 9 bases separated the two germline ends. Here the CDR3 reads CASSQGFIQYF. The CDR3 DNA reads TGTGCCAGCAGCCAGGGGTTCATTCAGTACTTC.

The chain has TRBV11-2 and TRBJ2-1, with TRBD2 identical over 11 bases. This CDR3 has 18 amino acids. CDR1 is SGHAT and CDR2 is FQNNGV in the germline V gene. Germline trimming cut 4 bases from V and 5 bases from J; bases unmatched to any gene: 13. The CDR3 coding sequence is TGTGCCAGCAGCTCCTCCCTCATACTAGCGGGAGCTAACAATGAGCAGTTCTTC. Amino acids: CASSSSLILAGANNEQFF.

CDR3 DNA: TGTGCCAGCAGCTTAGCCACTAGGTTAGAGCAGTACTTC. Its translation: CASSLATRLEQYF. The chain links TRBV11-2 to TRBJ2-7; D perhaps matches TRBD2 (5 bases). V was cut by 1 base and J by 7 bases, with 11 bases left in between. CDR1 is SGHAT and CDR2 is FQNNGV in the germline V gene. The CDR3 runs to 13 residues.

This clone was counted a single time. The rearrangement links TRBV5-1 to TRBJ2-1; D is undetermined. From germline, CDR1 is SGHRS and CDR2 YFSETQ. CDR3 length: 14 amino acids. V was trimmed by 2 bases and J by 7 bases, leaving 13 bases between them. In DNA, the CDR3 is TGCGCCAGCAGCTTAGAAGTTACGGGTAATGAGCAGTTCTTC. Translated, it gives CASSLEVTGNEQFF.

The rearrangement links TRBV6-6 to TRBJ2-3, with 8 nucleotides matching TRBD1. The CDR3 has 14 amino acids. The germline V gene encodes CDR1 MNHNY and CDR2 SVGAGI (reference sequence). V was clipped by 6 bases and J by 1 base; unmatched bases: 3. CDR3 amino acids: CASRGGQGTDTQYF. The CDR3 coding sequence is TGTGCCAGCAGGGGGGGACAGGGCACAGATACGCAGTATTTT.

This rearrangement joins TRBV10-3 to TRBJ2-7; D is undetermined. The CDR3 spans 15 residues. The germline V and J ends were trimmed by 2 bases and 3 bases, with 14 bases remaining between them. Germline V lookup: CDR1 ENHRY, CDR2 SYGVKD. Written as DNA, the CDR3 is TGTGCCATCAGTGAGGGCGTTGGTCCCAGCTACGAGCAGTACTTC. It codes for CAISEGVGPSYEQYF.

CDR3 DNA sequence: TGTGCCATCGGCCCAGCGGGAGCGGGCTACAATGAGCAGTTCTTC. It specifies CAIGPAGAGYNEQFF. The chain has TRBV10-3 and TRBJ2-1; 8 bases align to TRBD2. The trim removed 8 bases at V and 3 bases at J, leaving 9 bases unmatched. The CDR3 is made up of 15 amino acids. Germline assignment: CDR1 ENHRY and CDR2 SYGVKD.

This chain uses TRBV25-1 with TRBJ2-7; D is unresolved. V lost 3 bases and J 4 bases, leaving 7 bases between the germline ends. Germline V gene data show CDR1 as MGHDK and CDR2 as SYGVNS. The CDR3 loop spans 12 amino acids. CDR3 DNA sequence: TGTGCCAGCAGTGATTGGGTGTACGAGCAGTACTTC. Its protein product is CASSDWVYEQYF.

This chain links TRBV9 with TRBJ1-1; 9 bases are a match to TRBD1. Germline CDR1 is SGDLS and CDR2 is YYNGEE. The V and J ends lost 2 bases and 10 bases, in that order; junction bases with no gene match: 12. CDR3 length equals 15 residues. The CDR3 DNA reads as TGTGCCAGCAGCGTTGGAACAGGGGGCCCGGAGAGAGCTTTCTTT. Its translation is CASSVGTGGPERAFF.